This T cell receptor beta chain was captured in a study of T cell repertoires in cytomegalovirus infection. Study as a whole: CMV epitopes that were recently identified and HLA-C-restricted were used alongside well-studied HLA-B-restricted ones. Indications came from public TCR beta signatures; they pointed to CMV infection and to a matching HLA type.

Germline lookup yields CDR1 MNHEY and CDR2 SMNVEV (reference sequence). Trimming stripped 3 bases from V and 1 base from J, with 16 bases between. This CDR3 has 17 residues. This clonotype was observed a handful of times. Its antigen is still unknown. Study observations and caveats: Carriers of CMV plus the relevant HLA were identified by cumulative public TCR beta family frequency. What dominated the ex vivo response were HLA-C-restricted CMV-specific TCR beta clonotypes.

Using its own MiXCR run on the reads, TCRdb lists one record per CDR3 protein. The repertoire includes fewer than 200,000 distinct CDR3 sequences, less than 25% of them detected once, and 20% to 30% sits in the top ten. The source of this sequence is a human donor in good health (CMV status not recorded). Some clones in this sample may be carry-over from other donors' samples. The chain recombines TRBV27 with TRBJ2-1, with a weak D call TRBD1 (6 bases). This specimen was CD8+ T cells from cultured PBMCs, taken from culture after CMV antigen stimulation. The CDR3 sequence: CASSFDLGTRSYNEQFF. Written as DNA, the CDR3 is TGTGCCAGCAGTTTTGATCTCGGGACACGATCCTACAATGAGCAGTTCTTC.